The clone carrying this T cell receptor beta chain was counted once. The data were obtained in a study of blood T cell repertoires in COVID-19. Some clones are missing from TCRdb's copy, which holds only in-frame ones; the method was immunoSEQ multiplex PCR. This table has fewer than 200,000 clones, approximately 90% appearing once. Germline V gene data show CDR1 as SGHRS and CDR2 as YFSETQ. The CDR3 has 17 amino acids. V dropped 2 bases and J dropped 7; count of bases not matched to a gene: 12. This sequence was found in a young woman who had recovered from COVID-19. Sequenced sample: peripheral blood. The rearrangement uses TRBV5-1 and TRBJ1-4; TRBD1 matches 9 bases. The CDR3 spells CASSLAPQGALGEKLFF. In nucleotides, the CDR3 is TGCGCCAGCAGCTTAGCACCACAGGGGGCCCTTGGTGAAAAACTGTTTTTT.